Presented here are 27 T cell receptor beta chains from one specimen sequenced in a study of CD8 T cells in ankylosing spondylitis. MiXCR, run by TCRdb on the 5' RACE reads, gives a single entry per CDR3 protein. The top ten clones hold less than 25% of a sample with over 200,000 distinct CDR3 sequences, 8% to 11% of them seen once. The sequencing sample was made of blood, either unsorted or a sorted T cell fraction (not recorded which). These receptors originate from a male donor with ankylosing spondylitis or in good health (not recorded which).

This clonotype was recorded at least ten times. The CDR3 nucleotides read TGTGCCAGCAGCTTATACCTAGCGGGGTCCCCTGAGCAGTTCTTC. Protein: CASSLYLAGSPEQFF. The chain uses TRBV7-3 and TRBJ2-1, with 9 bases that match TRBD2. Germline V gives CDR1 SGHTA, CDR2 FQGTGA. The CDR3 is made up of 15 amino acids. V lost 2 bases to trimming and J lost 9 bases; unmatched junction nucleotides: 8.

This sequence joins TRBV11-3 and TRBJ2-1, with a possible D match to TRBD2 (7 bases). The V gene lost 2 bases and the J gene lost 4 bases, with 15 bases spanning the gap. The V gene's germline CDR1 is SGHNT and CDR2 YENEEA. The CDR3 spans 16 residues. The chain's CDR3 is CASSLRTAGAYNEQFF. In DNA, the CDR3 is TGTGCCAGCAGCTTACGTACGGCGGGGGCTTACAATGAGCAGTTCTTC.

This clonotype was observed a handful of times. The rearrangement uses TRBV20-1 and TRBJ1-5; D may be TRBD1 (5 bases). The CDR3 runs to 11 residues. V was shortened by 7 bases and J by 6 bases, with 10 bases between the two germline ends. Germline CDR1 reads DFQATT; CDR2 reads SNEGSKA (reference sequence). This CDR3 is CSVSGGQPQHF. Written as DNA, the CDR3 is TGCAGTGTTTCGGGGGGTCAGCCCCAGCATTTT.

This clonotype appeared many times. This chain joins TRBV28 and TRBJ1-1, with 10 positions matching TRBD1. Germline lookup yields CDR1 MDHEN and CDR2 SYDVKM. This CDR3 spans 16 amino acids. The trim removed 4 bases at V and 5 bases at J, leaving 10 bases unmatched. The CDR3 is CASSSDGTGDRTEAFF. DNA for the CDR3: TGTGCCAGCAGTTCCGACGGGACAGGGGATCGAACTGAAGCTTTCTTT. The complete variable domain, with remaining parts taken from reference TRBV28 and TRBJ1-1, reads DVKVTQSSRYLVKRTGEKVFLECVQDMDHENMFWYRQDPGLGLRLIYFSYDVKMKEKGDIPEGYSVSREKKERFSLILESASTNQTSMYLCASSSDGTGDRTEAFFGQGTRLTVV.

In its sample, this clonotype was seen a few times. V gene TRBV2 combines with J gene TRBJ2-3; weak D call: TRBD1 (5 bases). The CDR3 sequence is 12 residues long. The germline V gene has CDR1 SNHLY and CDR2 FYNNEI. Trimming cost V 11 bases and J 2 bases, with 11 bases left between them. The CDR3 DNA is TGTGCCGGTGGGGCCTTCACAGATACGCAGTATTTT. It specifies CAGGAFTDTQYF.

This clonotype was seen more than once but under ten times. The rearrangement uses TRBV12-3 or TRBV12-4 and TRBJ1-2; a weak D match, TRBD1 (6 bases). The V end was cut by 5 bases, the J end by 8 bases, with 15 bases between. CDR3 size: 13 residues. The CDR3 DNA sequence: TGTGCCAGCAGTCCCGGCCCGGGGGGCGGCTACACCTTC. Its protein is CASSPGPGGGYTF.

In its sample, this clonotype was seen many times. The chain employs TRBV7-2 and TRBJ1-2; TRBD1 aligns across 9 bases. Trimming cost V 4 bases and J 6 bases; bases outside gene matches: 12. In germline, CDR1 is SGHTA, CDR2 FQGNSA. This CDR3 region has 16 residues. The CDR3 reads CASSSPLRDRVDGYTF. As DNA, the CDR3 is TGTGCCAGCAGCTCGCCCCTCCGGGACAGGGTCGATGGCTACACCTTC.

This clonotype was seen only a few times. The chain couples TRBV5-1 to TRBJ1-6; the match to TRBD1 covers 8 bases. Germline V CDR1 and CDR2: SGHRS, YFSETQ. V shed 4 bases, J shed 9 bases, and the junction held 9 bases outside the gene matches. The CDR3 has 15 amino acids. In DNA, the CDR3 is TGCGCCAGCAGCCCGCTGACAGGGGTGAGTTCACCCCTCCACTTT. Amino acids: CASSPLTGVSSPLHF.

In this sample, this clonotype turned up many times. V usage is TRBV7-2 and J usage is TRBJ2-5; the D is unclear. CDR1 is SGHTA, CDR2 FQGNSA, per germline. V dropped 1 base and J dropped 7 bases, with 7 bases sitting between them. CDR3 length: 12 residues. The CDR3 sequence is CASSLGPGTQYF. The CDR3 bases are TGTGCCAGCAGCTTAGGGCCGGGGACCCAGTACTTC.

This clonotype was seen repeatedly, ten times or more. This sequence joins TRBV9 and TRBJ2-5; D uncertain. The CDR3 contains 14 residues. Deletions cut 0 bases from V and 2 bases from J, with 8 bases between. Germline loops: CDR1 SGDLS, CDR2 YYNGEE. The CDR3 here is CASSVGQRQETQYF. As DNA, the CDR3 is TGTGCCAGCAGCGTAGGACAAAGACAAGAGACCCAGTACTTC.

The chain combines TRBV7-2 with TRBJ2-5; D is possibly TRBD1 (7 bases). Germline-derived CDR1 and CDR2 are SGHTA and FQGNSA. V was trimmed by 6 bases and J by 4 bases, leaving 12 bases between them. CDR3 length equals 13 residues. CDR3 coding DNA: TGTGCCAGCAGTCGGCAGGGGGGAGAGACCCAGTACTTC. It is translated as CASSRQGGETQYF.

In this sample, this clonotype turned up many times. The chain joins TRBV12-3 or TRBV12-4 to TRBJ2-7; 7 positions match TRBD2. The CDR3 contains 15 residues. With 7 bases clipped from V and 3 bases from J, the junction kept 12 bases outside the gene matches. The CDR3 DNA is TGTGCCAGCACCTCCCGGGCTAGCGGCATCTACGAGCAGTACTTC. This gives the protein CASTSRASGIYEQYF.

The rearrangement joins TRBV20-1 to TRBJ2-7, with 9 bases lining up with TRBD2. The V and J ends lost 0 bases and 0 bases, in that order; junction bases with no gene match: 6. The V gene's germline CDR1 is DFQATT and CDR2 SNEGSKA (reference sequence). CDR3 length: 16 amino acids. CDR3 coding DNA: TGCAGTGCTAGAGATAGCGGGGGAGAGGGCTCCTACGAGCAGTACTTC. It translates to CSARDSGGEGSYEQYF.

On this clonotype: Possible read error: a much larger clone is one base away. The V gene is TRBV5-1, the J gene TRBJ2-4; D gene unclear. The germline V gene encodes CDR1 SGHRS and CDR2 YFSETQ. The CDR3 is 14 amino acids. Trimming removed 0 bases at V and 9 bases at J, with 13 bases between. The CDR3 here is CASSLALEVSIQYF. In DNA form, the CDR3 reads TGCGCCAGCAGCTTGGCCTTAGAAGTGAGCATTCAGTACTTC.

This clonotype was seen only once. The chain is built from TRBV12-3 or TRBV12-4 and TRBJ2-7; 11 bases agree with TRBD2. This CDR3 spans 16 amino acids. Unmatched junction bases numbered 5, after V lost 1 base and J lost 3 bases. CDR3 protein: CASSLGSLAGVYEQYF. CDR3 DNA sequence: TGTGCCAGCAGTTTAGGGTCACTAGCGGGGGTCTACGAGCAGTACTTC.

The chain combines TRBV4-1 with TRBJ2-1, with D perhaps TRBD1 (5 bases). The CDR3 has 16 residues. Germline V gene sequence: CDR1 MGHRA, CDR2 YSYEKL. Between the trimmed V and J ends, which lost 0 bases and 8 bases, there was a span of 17 bases. As DNA, the CDR3 is TGCGCCAGCAGCCAAGATTTACGTGCCTGGGGCCATGAGCAGTTCTTC. This gives the protein CASSQDLRAWGHEQFF.

The chain carries TRBV30 and TRBJ2-5; D unresolved. CDR1 is GTSNPN, CDR2 SVGIG, per germline (reference sequence). CDR3 size: 13 residues. The V end lost 1 base, the J end lost 7 bases, and 13 bases lay between the germline ends. The CDR3 reads CAWSALGAWTQYF. CDR3 DNA sequence: TGTGCCTGGAGTGCACTGGGCGCATGGACCCAGTACTTC.

This clonotype was seen more than once but under ten times. DNA for the CDR3: TGTGCCAGCAGTATGGCAGGGACAGGAAGCACAGATACGCAGTATTTT. Translated, it gives CASSMAGTGSTDTQYF. The chain recombines TRBV6-1 with TRBJ2-3, with 8 nucleotides matching TRBD1. Germline V lookup: CDR1 MNHNS, CDR2 SASEGT. Trimming removed 5 bases from V and 0 bases from J; junction bases left unmatched: 7. The CDR3 totals 16 residues.

In its sample, this clonotype was seen many times. V usage is TRBV28 and J usage is TRBJ1-2; TRBD1 might be the D (5 bases). The V end lost 7 bases, the J end lost 4 bases, and 19 bases lay between the germline ends. Germline CDR1 is MDHEN and CDR2 is SYDVKM. CDR3 size: 15 residues. The CDR3 region is CASTLIPSGGYGYTF. CDR3 coding DNA: TGTGCCAGCACCTTAATCCCCTCGGGGGGCTATGGCTACACCTTC.

This clonotype was recorded many times. The chain links TRBV12-3 or TRBV12-4 to TRBJ2-7; 9 bases are shared with TRBD1. This CDR3 spans 15 amino acids. With V trimmed by 5 bases and J by 4 bases, 9 bases remained unmatched. For the CDR3, the DNA is TGTGCCAGCAGTGCGAGGGGACAGGGTGGTTACGAGCAGTACTTC. This sequence encodes CASSARGQGGYEQYF.

This clonotype was observed at least ten times. The chain has TRBV12-3 or TRBV12-4 and TRBJ2-5, with 9 positions matching TRBD1. CDR3 length equals 15 residues. Germline trimming cut 5 bases from V and 5 bases from J; bases unmatched to any gene: 9. The CDR3 reads CASSLGTGIVETQYF. As DNA, the CDR3 is TGTGCCAGCAGTCTTGGGACAGGGATTGTCGAGACCCAGTACTTC.

The rearrangement links TRBV27 to TRBJ1-2; D is undetermined. Germline V gene lookup returns CDR1 MNHEY and CDR2 SMNVEV (reference sequence). This CDR3 has 13 residues. V lost 2 bases and J 8 bases, leaving 12 bases between the germline ends. DNA of the CDR3: TGTGCCAGCAGTTTAGACGGATTCTGGGGCTACACCTTC. Protein product: CASSLDGFWGYTF.

The DNA for the CDR3 is TGTGCCAGCAGTAGACAGGGAGTAGCAGATACGCAGTATTTT. It specifies CASSRQGVADTQYF. The chain joins TRBV6-1 to TRBJ2-3; 7 bases are shared with TRBD1. Germline V CDR1 and CDR2: MNHNS, SASEGT. J gave up 4 bases and V 5 bases, and 6 bases lay outside the gene matches. The CDR3 length is 14 residues.

This clonotype appeared a few times. The genes are TRBV7-3 and TRBJ2-3, with unresolved D. Trimming took 1 base from V and 4 from J, leaving 12 bases between them. The germline V gene has CDR1 SGHTA and CDR2 FQGTGA. This CDR3 has 15 amino acids. CDR3 sequence (DNA): TGTGCCAGCAGCTTAAGCCCCGCTAGGTCAGATACGCAGTATTTT. Translating gives CASSLSPARSDTQYF.

By sample fraction, this clonotype is medium-sized (0.01 to 0.1%). This sequence joins TRBV9 and TRBJ2-7, with D hard to call. CDR3 length: 12 amino acids. Germline-derived CDR1 and CDR2 are SGDLS and YYNGEE. Trimming left V 4 bases short and J 0 bases short, with 5 bases between. Written as DNA, the CDR3 is TGTGCCAGCAGCACGAGCTCCTACGAGCAGTACTTC. Protein sequence: CASSTSSYEQYF.

Ten or more counts support this clonotype. The chain has TRBV6-1 and TRBJ1-1; maybe TRBD1 (5 bases). V was cut by 8 bases and J by 1 base, with 11 bases left in between. The CDR3 sequence is 13 residues long. Per the germline V gene, CDR1 is MNHNS and CDR2 is SASEGT. The CDR3 coding sequence is TGTGCCAGCGGGATCACAGGGAACACTGAAGCTTTCTTT. Translation gives CASGITGNTEAFF.

On this clonotype itself: This likely comes from a read error, as the CDR3 has no conserved phenylalanine or tryptophan at its end. The chain couples TRBV5-1 to TRBJ2-1; D uncertain. V was clipped by 0 bases and J by 6 bases, with 10 bases between them. CDR1 and CDR2 (germline): SGHRS, YFSETQ. This CDR3 is 14 amino acids long. The CDR3: CASSLGDGLNEQFL. CDR3 DNA sequence: TGCGCCAGCAGCTTGGGTGACGGTCTCAATGAGCAGTTCCTC.